This T cell receptor beta chain was sequenced during a study of sequential checkpoint blockade in melanoma. Trimming left V 2 bases short and J 7 bases short, with 11 bases between. The CDR3 is made up of 13 amino acids. Per germline, CDR1 SGHTA and CDR2 FQGTGA. Treatment meaning: randomized to nivolumab then ipilimumab (arm A) or the reverse (arm B). Sorted cells were live CD3+CD8+, lacking CD19 and CD56, from PBMCs. Sequencing was performed with immunoSEQ multiplex PCR; in TCRdb, only in-frame clones are kept and a portion is missing. The sample consists of about 22,000 clones, roughly 80% of them appearing once. This clone was seen a handful of times.

This sequence joins TRBV7-3 and TRBJ1-1; D call uncertain. This TCR was recovered from a human donor with melanoma. The sample here was CD8+ T cells sorted from blood (inferred from file names), taken from a patient given nivolumab and ipilimumab in sequence. The CDR3 region is CASSLQEGLEAFF. CDR3 DNA: TGTGCCAGCAGCTTACAAGAGGGCCTTGAAGCTTTCTTT. Variable domain in full (rest from reference TRBV7-3 and TRBJ1-1): GAGVSQTPSNKVTEKGKYVELRCDPISGHTALYWYRQSLGQGPEFLIYFQGTGAADDSGLPNDRFFAVRPEGSVSTLKIQRTERGDSAVYLCASSLQEGLEAFFGQGTRLTVV.